Given below is one TCR beta chain in context. The V gene's germline CDR1 is SGHTA and CDR2 FQGTGA. CDR3 size: 13 residues. Trimming removed 5 bases from V and 6 bases from J; junction bases left unmatched: 6. This record comes from a study of T cell responses to AZD1222 COVID-19 vaccine. Sequencing used immunoSEQ multiplex PCR; TCRdb keeps in-frame clones, though not all of them. The sample consists of under 150,000 clones, roughly 92% of them appearing once. This chain uses TRBV7-3 with TRBJ2-7; 8 positions match TRBD1. The specimen comprised peripheral blood, sampled 28 days after the second AZD1222 dose. The source of this sequence is an adult who received the AZD1222 COVID-19 vaccine. The CDR3 protein is CASSADRGGEQYV. In nucleotides, the CDR3 is TGTGCCAGCAGCGCCGACAGGGGTGGCGAGCAGTACGTC.